The source of this T cell receptor beta chain is a study of blood T cell repertoires in COVID-19. Assay: immunoSEQ multiplex PCR; the TCRdb copy retains only in-frame clones and omits some. This sample has approximately 260,000 clones, with 89% found just once. Trimming left V 9 bases short and J 3 bases short, with 18 bases between. There are 15 residues in the CDR3. Germline-derived CDR1 and CDR2 are SGHDT and YYEEEE. This sequence originates from a man over 45 with acute or convalescent COVID-19. The chain is built from TRBV5-6 and TRBJ1-4, with D perhaps matching TRBD1 (6 bases). The sequencing sample was made of peripheral blood. This CDR3 reads CATTSLGQPNEKLFF. The CDR3 bases are TGTGCCACGACCTCTCTAGGACAGCCTAATGAAAAACTGTTTTTT.